A selection of T cell receptor beta chains follows, all from one sample in a study of cytomegalovirus exposure and HLA in healthy donors. Here immunoSEQ multiplex PCR was the method, and the copy in TCRdb shows in-frame clones only, minus some. The sample yields roughly 90,000 clones, around 82% seen once. Material: PBMCs. These receptors all come from a man younger than 30 in good health and CMV-seronegative. The CDR3 runs from the conserved cysteine through the conserved F or W. Each record gives: J gene, D gene, V gene, CDR3 protein. D genes are given only for firm matches.

TRBJ2-7 | TRBD1 | TRBV6-1 | CASSRTGASYEQYF
TRBJ1-2 | NA | TRBV5-1 | CASSFAVATYGYTF
TRBJ2-1 | TRBD1 | TRBV7-6 | CASSLGQGGGEQFF
TRBJ2-5 | NA | TRBV2 | CASSDKAGAYQETQYF
TRBJ2-1 | TRBD2 | TRBV6-5 | CASLPYGGADEQFF
TRBJ2-7 | TRBD1 | TRBV6-1 | CASSGSRQGEQYF
TRBJ1-4 | NA | TRBV2 | CASNGALAATNEKLFF
TRBJ1-1 | NA | TRBV7-8 | CASSLEVHRVRGGEAFF
TRBJ1-2 | NA | TRBV7-9 | CASSPGGSRYGYTF
TRBJ1-2 | NA | TRBV5-5 | CASSSSRAFQYGYTF
TRBJ1-5 | NA | TRBV6-1 | CASSGWVGQPQHF
TRBJ2-7 | NA | TRBV6-5 | CASTALDSYEQYF
TRBJ1-6 | NA | TRBV6-1 | CASSLLNYSPLHF
TRBJ1-5 | NA | TRBV30 | CAWSPTRGLHSNQPQHF
TRBJ1-2 | TRBD1 | TRBV5-4 | CASSLGQGAYGYTF
TRBJ1-1 | NA | TRBV4-1 | CASSQGQGANTEAFF
TRBJ2-1 | TRBD2 | TRBV30 | CAWSAAGIVLKDRGRGTSGADQIF
TRBJ2-1 | NA | TRBV5-4 | CASSPDRKPYNEQFF
TRBJ1-1 | TRBD1 | TRBV5-1 | CASSRQGLNTEAFF
TRBJ2-1 | TRBD2 | TRBV9 | CASSVGVSGGNNEQFF
TRBJ2-4 | NA | TRBV5-1 | CASSSGRVQTSDIQYF
TRBJ1-1 | NA | TRBV19 | CASSNGGEITEAFF
TRBJ2-7 | NA | TRBV18 | CASSPYSSVYEQYF
TRBJ2-1 | TRBD2 | TRBV4-1 | CASSQAPSGLASQYEQFF
TRBJ1-5 | NA | TRBV19 | CASSIEYYQPQHF
TRBJ2-3 | TRBD1 | TRBV7-9 | CASSSGQGATDTQYF
TRBJ1-1 | NA | TRBV2 | CASRQGGWGTEAFF
TRBJ2-1 | NA | TRBV7-2 | CASSFGGTSANEQFF
TRBJ2-7 | NA | TRBV5-6 | CASSFDSWSSYEQYF
TRBJ2-3 | TRBD2 | TRBV7-6 | CASSLAGGQGADTQYF
TRBJ2-7 | TRBD2 | TRBV10-3 | CAISDTSGSSYEQYF
TRBJ1-5 | NA | TRBV6-1 | CASNEVAGDQPQHF
TRBJ1-4 | TRBD1 | TRBV19 | CASSLTDRDGEKLFF
TRBJ1-2 | NA | TRBV19 | CASSIDNPGLTYGYTF
TRBJ2-3 | TRBD1 | TRBV7-3 | CASSQVGDRGDTQYF
TRBJ2-1 | TRBD1 | TRBV6-1 | CASSEQGADNEQFF
TRBJ2-7 | NA | TRBV10-2 | CASRPSPSYEQYF
TRBJ2-1 | TRBD2 | TRBV29-1 | CSVLRSGGGNEQFF
TRBJ2-1 | NA | TRBV7-3 | CASSFSGPGSGQFF
TRBJ1-2 | NA | TRBV21-1 | CASSKGITVLLANYGYTF
TRBJ1-6 | NA | TRBV27 | CASSLGGQGFPGFPDSPLHF
TRBJ2-3 | TRBD2 | TRBV10-1 | CASSEGASGGPTDTQYF
TRBJ2-7 | NA | TRBV5-1 | CASSLGGLYEQYF
TRBJ2-3 | TRBD2 | TRBV5-1 | CASSSVPSGGGDTQYF
TRBJ1-5 | TRBD1 | TRBV4-1 | CASSPTGIYNQPQHF
TRBJ1-1 | NA | TRBV19 | CASTQNTEAFF
TRBJ1-5 | TRBD1 | TRBV2 | CASSDEGGGQPQHF
TRBJ2-5 | NA | TRBV7-9 | CASSGRLGEETQYF
TRBJ1-1 | NA | TRBV18 | CASSPGREFTEAFF
TRBJ2-5 | TRBD1 | TRBV6-4 | CASGDRRQETQYF